These T cell receptor beta chains were read from a single sample in a study of Ad26.COV2.S vaccination and SARS-CoV-2 variants. Measured with immunoSEQ multiplex PCR; TCRdb has only the in-frame clones, and not every one. The data contain 350,000 to 400,000 clones, about nine tenths of them singletons. The sample consisted of peripheral blood, taken in a trial of Ad26.COV2.S vaccine versus placebo. The receptor set was obtained from a person aged 18-65 years who received the Ad26.COV2.S COVID-19 vaccine or a placebo. Each CDR3 is given with its conserved first and last residue. A D gene is named only where the DNA matches it firmly. Expanded clones get a size class; other rows say once, few or many, or leave the size out.

abundance	d_gene	v_gene	j_gene	CDR3nt	CDR3aa
few	-	TRBV5-4	TRBJ2-7	TGTGCCAGCAGTCGGACAGTTGGACGCTACGAGCAGTACTTC	CASSRTVGRYEQYF
-	-	TRBV7-9	TRBJ1-3	TGTGCCAGCAGCCAGTCAGGGGCGTACACCATATATTTT	CASSQSGAYTIYF
once	-	TRBV27	TRBJ1-6	TGTGCCAGCAGTCTTGGGCCCCAATCGGGATTTATACTCCACTTT	CASSLGPQSGFILHF
-	-	TRBV24-1	TRBJ1-2	TGTGCCACCAGTGACCCAGGAGGTTTCTATGGCTACACCTTC	CATSDPGGFYGYTF
-	-	TRBV21-1	TRBJ1-2	TGTGCCAGCAGCAAAGTGAAGGAAGAGGGAAAGTCGAACTATGGCTACACCTTC	CASSKVKEEGKSNYGYTF
-	-	TRBV27	TRBJ2-5	TGTGCCAGCAGTCCACAAGGAGTCCAAGAGACCCAGTACTTC	CASSPQGVQETQYF
-	TRBD2	TRBV7-3	TRBJ2-2	TGTGCCAGCAGCCCCCGCCCGGGTAGCGGGACCGGGGAGCTGTTTTTT	CASSPRPGSGTGELFF
-	-	TRBV28	TRBJ1-6	TGTGCCAGCAGTTTATCGGGACTATCGGATAATTCACCCCTCCACTTT	CASSLSGLSDNSPLHF
-	-	TRBV2	TRBJ2-2	TGTGCCAGCAGTGAAGAGGGCGGCGCGAACACCGGGGAGCTGTTTTTT	CASSEEGGANTGELFF
-	-	TRBV7-2	TRBJ1-2	TGTGCCAGCAGCTTAGAGGCAGGGGCAAACTATGGCTACACCTTC	CASSLEAGANYGYTF
once	TRBD1	TRBV27	TRBJ2-7	TGTGCCAGCAGTTCGGACAGGAGCTACGAGCAGTACTTC	CASSSDRSYEQYF
-	-	TRBV4-1	TRBJ2-6	TGCGCCAGCAGCCTCACGGAGCTTAGGGCCAACGTCCTGACTTTC	CASSLTELRANVLTF
-	-	TRBV20-1	TRBJ2-1	TGCAGTGCCAGGGAGGTCTATGAGCAGTTCTTC	CSAREVYEQFF
-	TRBD1	TRBV5-1	TRBJ2-1	TGCGCCAGCAGCCTGGACAGGGTTCCCTACAATGAGCAGTTCTTC	CASSLDRVPYNEQFF
-	-	TRBV27	TRBJ1-1	TGTGCCAGCAGTTTATCGCCGGGACTTGGAGCTTTCTTT	CASSLSPGLGAFF
-	-	TRBV15	TRBJ2-1	TGTGCCACCAGCAGAGATTCAGACGATGAGCAGTTCTTC	CATSRDSDDEQFF
-	TRBD2	TRBV9	TRBJ2-2	TGTGCCAGCAGCGTCCCGGGACTAGCGGGAGGGACGAACACCGGGGAGCTGTTTTTT	CASSVPGLAGGTNTGELFF
-	TRBD2	TRBV7-2	TRBJ2-1	TGTGCCAGCAGCCAGCGGACTAGCGAGTACAATGAGCAGTTCTTC	CASSQRTSEYNEQFF
-	TRBD1	TRBV28	TRBJ1-1	TGTGCCCTAGGGACAGGGAACACTGAAGCTTTCTTT	CALGTGNTEAFF
-	-	TRBV16	TRBJ1-1	TGTGCCAGCAGACAAACAGACAGTGAAGCTTTCTTT	CASRQTDSEAFF
-	-	TRBV6-5	TRBJ1-2	TGTGCCAGCAGCTCTACTGGACCCCTTGGCTACACCTTC	CASSSTGPLGYTF
once	-	TRBV7-3	TRBJ1-4	TGTGCCAGCAGCTTAACGAAAGGGGCTGGGGAAAAACTGTTTTTT	CASSLTKGAGEKLFF
-	TRBD1	TRBV30	TRBJ1-2	TGTGCCTGGAGTGTCGGGTCGACAGGGGCGTACTATGGCTACACCTTC	CAWSVGSTGAYYGYTF
-	-	TRBV28	TRBJ2-3	TGTGCCAGCAATACCCCCCCAGATACGCAGTATTTT	CASNTPPDTQYF
-	-	TRBV30	TRBJ1-1	TGTGCCTGGGCTGCGGAGTATGAAGCTTTCTTT	CAWAAEYEAFF
-	-	TRBV19	TRBJ1-2	TGTGCCAGTACCCCCTCAGGGGCTGGCTACACCTTC	CASTPSGAGYTF
-	TRBD2	TRBV7-2	TRBJ2-1	TGTGCCAGCAGCCCGGGGCCTAGCGGGTCGTACAATGAGCAGTTCTTC	CASSPGPSGSYNEQFF
-	TRBD2	TRBV7-2	TRBJ2-1	TGTGCCAGCAGCTACCCTGGGGGGAGGGCCACCAATGAGCAGTTCTTC	CASSYPGGRATNEQFF
-	TRBD1	TRBV28	TRBJ1-2	TGTGCCAGCAGCACCGGGACAGCGGGATCCTATGGCTACACCTTC	CASSTGTAGSYGYTF
-	-	TRBV6-2/TRBV6-3	TRBJ2-3	TGTGCCAGCAGTTACCCGATCGATTCCTCCGGAGATACGCAGTATTTT	CASSYPIDSSGDTQYF
-	-	TRBV20-1	TRBJ2-1	TGCAGTGCTAGTGGCCCGGGGGGCGAGTGGGATGAGCAGTTCTTC	CSASGPGGEWDEQFF
-	-	TRBV6-5	TRBJ2-1	TGTGCCACCCGTTCTCAGAGGGAAGGGGGTAATGAGCAGTTCTTC	CATRSQREGGNEQFF
-	-	TRBV6-4	TRBJ2-3	TGTGCCAGCAGTGACAGCACAGATACGCAGTATTTT	CASSDSTDTQYF
-	-	TRBV2	TRBJ1-4	TGTGCCAGCAGTGAAGCCGGAGAAAAACTGTTTTTT	CASSEAGEKLFF
once	TRBD2	TRBV11-1	TRBJ2-7	TGTGCCAGCAGCTCACTAGCGGGGAGCTCCTACGAGCAGTACTTC	CASSSLAGSSYEQYF
-	TRBD2	TRBV7-7	TRBJ2-7	TGTGCCAGCAGCTTGGGTGAGCCGGGAGGTTACGAGCAGTACTTC	CASSLGEPGGYEQYF
-	TRBD2	TRBV7-6	TRBJ2-1	TGTGCCAGCAGCTCTCGACTAGCGCTATACAATGAGCAGTTCTTC	CASSSRLALYNEQFF
once	-	TRBV5-1	TRBJ1-6	TGCGCCAGCAGCTTGGAGGCGGTGGGCAATTCACCCCTCCACTTT	CASSLEAVGNSPLHF
-	-	TRBV28	TRBJ1-6	TGTGCCAGCCGATTTTTGGTTTCGGGTTCACCCCTCCACTTT	CASRFLVSGSPLHF
-	-	TRBV21-1	TRBJ1-5	TGTGCCAGGATCGGGACAGGAGACTATAGCAATCAGCCCCAGCATTTT	CARIGTGDYSNQPQHF
-	TRBD1	TRBV19	TRBJ1-6	TGTGCCTCCTGGCGGGGACAGGGGTATTCACCCCTCCACTTT	CASWRGQGYSPLHF
-	-	TRBV5-4	TRBJ1-2	TGTGCCAGCAGCTTGTCCCGGGCAGGGTATGGCTACACCTTC	CASSLSRAGYGYTF
once	-	TRBV5-1	TRBJ2-7	TGCGCCAGCAGCCCCCGACAGGCCGCCTACGAGCAGTACTTC	CASSPRQAAYEQYF
-	TRBD2	TRBV5-4	TRBJ2-1	TGTGCCAGCAGCTTCCGTAGCGGGAGTCGTGGGTTCTTC	CASSFRSGSRGFF
-	-	TRBV5-1	TRBJ2-7	TGCGCCAGCAGCCCGGCGGGGGCTTTAAACGAGCAGTACTTC	CASSPAGALNEQYF
-	-	TRBV3-1/TRBV3-2	TRBJ2-3	TGTGCCAGCAGCCAGTGGGGCGCAGATACGCAGTATTTT	CASSQWGADTQYF
-	TRBD1	TRBV3-1/TRBV3-2	TRBJ1-4	TGTGCCAGCAGCACCGGGACAGGGAGCGAAAAACTGTTTTTT	CASSTGTGSEKLFF
-	TRBD2	TRBV9	TRBJ2-7	TGTGCCAGCAGCGTAGGCCACGGGACTAGCAATGAGCAGTACTTC	CASSVGHGTSNEQYF
-	TRBD2	TRBV5-1	TRBJ2-5	TGCGCCAGCAGCCCTGCCGTGGTAGCGGGAGGGTGGGAGACCCAGTACTTC	CASSPAVVAGGWETQYF
-	TRBD1	TRBV18	TRBJ2-2	TGTGCCAGCTCACCGAAGACGTTACAGGGGAGATCGATCACCGGGGAGCTGTTTTTT	CASSPKTLQGRSITGELFF
-	TRBD2	TRBV24-1	TRBJ2-3	TGTGCCACCAGTGACCGTACTAGCGGCAGCACAGATACGCAGTATTTT	CATSDRTSGSTDTQYF